This T cell receptor (beta chain) comes out of a study of control samples from healthy donors and cancer patients. There are 15 residues in the CDR3. Germline loops: CDR1 SGHDT, CDR2 YYEEEE. V was trimmed by 5 bases and J by 1 base, leaving 15 bases between them. Method: immunoSEQ multiplex PCR; TCRdb's copy keeps in-frame clones and lacks some. The table has 40,000 to 55,000 clones, roughly 86% seen once. The chain couples TRBV5-6 to TRBJ1-1, with TRBD1 as a possible D gene (5 bases). The sequence was collected from an older woman with lung cancer. Input material: PBMCs. CDR3 in DNA: TGTGCCAGCAGTCCCTGGGAGGGGAGGAACACTGAAGCTTTCTTT. Translated: CASSPWEGRNTEAFF.